The rows below give T cell receptor beta chains drawn from one sample of a study of identifying expanded T cells in peripheral blood. The table came from immunoSEQ multiplex PCR; TCRdb's copy has only in-frame clones and leaves some out. This sample has under 150,000 clones, with 75% to 90% found just once. Sequenced material: blood. These receptors were taken from a person aged 18-69 years in good health. CDR3s include the opening cysteine and the closing phenylalanine or tryptophan. The D gene is left open where the match is weak.

j_gene: TRBJ2-7; v_gene: TRBV7-7; d_gene: TRBD2; CDR3aa: CASSLSSGDPYEQYF; CDR3nt: TGTGCCAGCAGCTTAAGTAGCGGGGACCCCTACGAGCAGTACTTC
j_gene: TRBJ2-5; v_gene: TRBV28; d_gene: .; CDR3aa: CASRAGIQETQYF; CDR3nt: TGTGCCAGCAGAGCCGGGATCCAAGAGACCCAGTACTTC
j_gene: TRBJ2-7; v_gene: TRBV7-3; d_gene: TRBD2; CDR3aa: CASSYRGDLEQYF; CDR3nt: TGTGCCAGCAGCTACCGGGGGGATCTCGAGCAGTACTTC
j_gene: TRBJ1-2; v_gene: TRBV27; d_gene: .; CDR3aa: CASSSHGGRANYGYTF; CDR3nt: TGTGCCAGCAGCTCGCACGGGGGAAGAGCTAACTATGGCTACACCTTC
j_gene: TRBJ1-5; v_gene: TRBV18; d_gene: .; CDR3aa: CASSPLGRNNQPQHF; CDR3nt: TGTGCCAGCTCACCATTGGGGCGGAACAATCAGCCCCAGCATTTT
j_gene: TRBJ2-7; v_gene: TRBV28; d_gene: .; CDR3aa: CASSLTQGNEQYF; CDR3nt: TGTGCCAGCAGTTTAACCCAAGGAAACGAGCAGTACTTC
j_gene: TRBJ1-2; v_gene: TRBV5-4; d_gene: TRBD1; CDR3aa: CASSLRTGDSQRGYTF; CDR3nt: TGTGCCAGCAGCCTCCGGACAGGGGACTCTCAGCGGGGCTACACCTTC
j_gene: TRBJ1-1; v_gene: TRBV13; d_gene: .; CDR3aa: CASSLGRLNTEAFF; CDR3nt: TGTGCCAGCAGCTTAGGACGGCTGAACACTGAAGCTTTCTTT
j_gene: TRBJ2-5; v_gene: TRBV5-1; d_gene: TRBD2; CDR3aa: CASSLVAGGPETQYF; CDR3nt: TGCGCCAGCAGCTTGGTAGCGGGGGGGCCTGAGACCCAGTACTTC
j_gene: TRBJ2-5; v_gene: TRBV5-6; d_gene: .; CDR3aa: CASSLYQPGIQETQYF; CDR3nt: TGTGCCAGCAGCTTGTACCAACCGGGAATCCAAGAGACCCAGTACTTC
j_gene: TRBJ1-1; v_gene: TRBV28; d_gene: .; CDR3aa: CASSPYRQAGSTEAFF; CDR3nt: TGTGCCAGCAGTCCATACAGACAGGCCGGGAGCACTGAAGCTTTCTTT
j_gene: TRBJ2-7; v_gene: TRBV11-2; d_gene: TRBD2; CDR3aa: CASSWPSGGVPYEQYF; CDR3nt: TGTGCCAGCAGCTGGCCTAGCGGGGGCGTACCCTACGAGCAGTACTTC
j_gene: TRBJ1-6; v_gene: TRBV19; d_gene: TRBD1; CDR3aa: CASSIGTEYNSPLHF; CDR3nt: TGTGCCAGTAGTATCGGGACAGAATATAATTCACCCCTCCACTTT
j_gene: TRBJ2-7; v_gene: TRBV6-6; d_gene: TRBD2; CDR3aa: CASSYFGGGWYF; CDR3nt: TGTGCCAGCAGTTACTTCGGCGGGGGTTGGTACTTC